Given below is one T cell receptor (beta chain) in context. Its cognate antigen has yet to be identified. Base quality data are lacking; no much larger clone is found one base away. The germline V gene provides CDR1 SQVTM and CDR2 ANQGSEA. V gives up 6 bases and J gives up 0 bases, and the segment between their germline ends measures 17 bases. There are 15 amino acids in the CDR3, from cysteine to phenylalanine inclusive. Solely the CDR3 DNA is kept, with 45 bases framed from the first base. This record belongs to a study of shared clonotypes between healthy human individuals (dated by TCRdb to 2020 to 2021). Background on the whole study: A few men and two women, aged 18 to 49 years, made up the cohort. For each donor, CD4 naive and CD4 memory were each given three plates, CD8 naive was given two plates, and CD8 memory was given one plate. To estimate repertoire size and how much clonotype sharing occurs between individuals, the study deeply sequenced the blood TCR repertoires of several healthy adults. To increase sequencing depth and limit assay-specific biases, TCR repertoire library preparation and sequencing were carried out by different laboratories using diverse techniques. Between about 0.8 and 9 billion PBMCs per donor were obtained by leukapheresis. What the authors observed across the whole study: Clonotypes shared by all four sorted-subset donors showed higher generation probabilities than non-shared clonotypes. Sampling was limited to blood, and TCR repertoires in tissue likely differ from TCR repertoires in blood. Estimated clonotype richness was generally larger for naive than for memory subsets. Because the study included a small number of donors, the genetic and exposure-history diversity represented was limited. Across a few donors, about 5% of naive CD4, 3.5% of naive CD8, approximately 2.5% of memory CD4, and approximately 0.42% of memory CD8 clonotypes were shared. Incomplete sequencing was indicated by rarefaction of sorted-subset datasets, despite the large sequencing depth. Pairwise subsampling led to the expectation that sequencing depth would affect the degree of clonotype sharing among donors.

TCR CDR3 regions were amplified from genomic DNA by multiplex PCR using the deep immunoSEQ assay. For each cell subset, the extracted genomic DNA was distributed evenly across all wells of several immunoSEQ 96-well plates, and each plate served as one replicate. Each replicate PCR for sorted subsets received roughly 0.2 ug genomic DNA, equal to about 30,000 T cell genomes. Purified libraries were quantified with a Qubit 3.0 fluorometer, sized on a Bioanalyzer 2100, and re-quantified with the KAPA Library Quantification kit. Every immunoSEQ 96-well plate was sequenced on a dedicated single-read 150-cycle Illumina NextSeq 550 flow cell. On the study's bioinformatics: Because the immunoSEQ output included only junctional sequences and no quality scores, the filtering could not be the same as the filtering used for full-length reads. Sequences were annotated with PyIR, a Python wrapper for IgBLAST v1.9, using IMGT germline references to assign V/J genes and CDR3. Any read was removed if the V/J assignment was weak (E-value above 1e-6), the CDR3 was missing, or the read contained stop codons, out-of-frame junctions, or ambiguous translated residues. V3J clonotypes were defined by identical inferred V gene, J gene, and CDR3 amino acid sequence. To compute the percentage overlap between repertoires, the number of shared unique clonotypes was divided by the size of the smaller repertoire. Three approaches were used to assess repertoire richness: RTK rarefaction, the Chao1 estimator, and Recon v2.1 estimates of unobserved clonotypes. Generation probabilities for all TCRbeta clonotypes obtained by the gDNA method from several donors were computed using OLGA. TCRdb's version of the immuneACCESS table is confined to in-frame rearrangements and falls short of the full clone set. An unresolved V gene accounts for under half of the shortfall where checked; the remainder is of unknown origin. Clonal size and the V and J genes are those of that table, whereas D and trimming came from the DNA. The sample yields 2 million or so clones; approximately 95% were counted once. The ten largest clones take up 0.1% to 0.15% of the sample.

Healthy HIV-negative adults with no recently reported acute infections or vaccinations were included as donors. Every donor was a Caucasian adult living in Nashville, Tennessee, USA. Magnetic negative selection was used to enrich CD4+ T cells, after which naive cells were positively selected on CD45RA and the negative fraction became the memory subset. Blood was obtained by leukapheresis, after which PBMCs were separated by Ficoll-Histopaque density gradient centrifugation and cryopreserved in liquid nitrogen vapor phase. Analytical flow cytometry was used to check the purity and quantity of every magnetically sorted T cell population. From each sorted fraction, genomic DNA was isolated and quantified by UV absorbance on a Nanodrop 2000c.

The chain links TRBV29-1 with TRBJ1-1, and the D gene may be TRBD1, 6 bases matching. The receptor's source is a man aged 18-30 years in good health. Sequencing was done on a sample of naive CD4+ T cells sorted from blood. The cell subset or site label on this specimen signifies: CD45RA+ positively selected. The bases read TGCAGCGTCTCCAAAGGGGGGGGACTGAACACTGAAGCTTTCTTT. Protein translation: CSVSKGGGLNTEAFF.